This TCR beta chain stems from a study of vaccination and CD4 T cells after COVID-19. Looking at the study overall: Cellular stimulation was performed using overlapping spike peptides derived from SARS-CoV-2, HCoV-NL63, HCoV-OC43 and HCoV-229E.

Study-wide points: Median SARS-CoV-2-reactive clonotypes rose from roughly 22 to 38, not significantly.

Worth noting for this clonotype: Its antigen remains unknown.

Sample treatment: approximately nine-day PBMC culture with coronavirus spike peptide pools or control peptides (ViraFEST assay). ViraFEST used peptide pools to expand antigen-specific T cells and subsequently sequenced their TCRs. Sequenced with the Oncomine TCR Beta short-read assay was DNA taken from cultured CD4+ T cells. Genomic DNA was drawn out of CD4+ T cells grown in culture. One entry per CDR3 protein results from TCRdb running MiXCR on the PCR reads. Of about 15,000 distinct CDR3 sequences listed, 53% are singletons. Sequences were obtained from CD4+ T cells from blood, cultured in vitro. This clonotype originated in a human donor who had recovered from COVID-19.

CDR3 nucleotides: TGTGCCAGCAGCTTAATGTCACGACAGGGGGCCACCGGGGAGCTGTTTTTT. As protein: CASSLMSRQGATGELFF. V is TRBV7-8 and J is TRBJ2-2; the match to TRBD1 covers 10 bases. CDR3 length: 17 amino acids. Trimming took 2 bases from V and 4 from J; bases not matched to a gene: 7. Germline loops: CDR1 SGHVS, CDR2 FQNEAQ.